The rows below give T cell receptor beta chains drawn from one sample of a study of blood T cell repertoires in COVID-19. TCRdb's table, derived via immunoSEQ multiplex PCR, lists solely in-frame clones and lacks some. The sample records roughly 200,000 clones, approximately 80% being singletons. The source material was PBMCs or T cells enriched from blood (not recorded which). All receptors derive from a man aged 35 to 55 who had recovered from COVID-19. Each CDR3 is given with its conserved first and last residue. The D gene is left open where the match is weak. Rows give clone size only sometimes, using once, few, many, or a class for an expanded clone.

TRBJ2-1 | NA | NA | TRBV18 | TGTGCCAGCTCATCTGGGAGCTGGGTCAATGAGCAGTTCTTC | CASSSGSWVNEQFF
TRBJ2-5 | TRBD1 | NA | TRBV7-9 | TGTGCCAGCAGCTTATCCGGGACAGGGAGGCAAGAGACCCAGTACTTC | CASSLSGTGRQETQYF
TRBJ1-4 | NA | once | TRBV19 | TGTGCCAGTAGTATAGACCCCTTGGTGGGGGCGTTGAACGAAAAACTGTTTTTT | CASSIDPLVGALNEKLFF
TRBJ2-1 | TRBD2 | NA | TRBV24-1 | TGTGCCACCAGTGACCCGGGACTAGCGGGAGGCAATGAGCAGTTCTTC | CATSDPGLAGGNEQFF
TRBJ1-1 | NA | NA | TRBV7-8 | TGTGCCAGCAGCTTACTCCACGGGAACACTGAAGCTTTCTTT | CASSLLHGNTEAFF
TRBJ2-1 | TRBD1 | NA | TRBV2 | TGTGCCAGCGCCCCGGGACAGCTCTACAATGAGCAGTTCTTC | CASAPGQLYNEQFF
TRBJ1-6 | NA | once | TRBV7-9 | TGTGCCAGCAGCTTTTCGTCCCCGGGACCCCAGGGGTCACCCCTCCACTTT | CASSFSSPGPQGSPLHF
TRBJ1-1 | TRBD1 | NA | TRBV5-1 | TGCGCCAGCAGCTTGTTTGCAGGGGGCGGTAGGAACACTGAAGCTTTCTTT | CASSLFAGGGRNTEAFF
TRBJ1-5 | NA | NA | TRBV6-1 | TGTGCCAGCAGTGAACTGGCGGGAGGGAATCAGCCCCAGCATTTT | CASSELAGGNQPQHF
TRBJ1-6 | NA | few | TRBV27 | TGTGCCAGCAGTACCCGGGGGGGGGAGGTGCCACCCCTCCACTTT | CASSTRGGEVPPLHF
TRBJ1-1 | NA | once | TRBV18 | TGTGCCAGCTCACCACGGCAGGACACTGAAGCTTTCTTT | CASSPRQDTEAFF
TRBJ2-1 | TRBD2 | NA | TRBV11-2 | TGTGCCAGCAGGCGCGGGAGGGAGCAGTTCTTC | CASRRGREQFF
TRBJ1-1 | NA | NA | TRBV7-2 | TGTGCCAGCAGCTTATTCTCTCCAGGGCCGGCTTTCTTT | CASSLFSPGPAFF
TRBJ2-7 | NA | many | TRBV10-3 | TGTGCCATCAGTGATTCAGGGAAAGACGAGCAGTACTTC | CAISDSGKDEQYF
TRBJ1-6 | TRBD1 | NA | TRBV15 | TGTGCCACCAGCACAGGGGGCAATTCACCCCTCCACTTT | CATSTGGNSPLHF
TRBJ1-2 | TRBD1 | NA | TRBV7-3 | TGTGCCAGCAGCTTTGGTAGGGGACAGGGCTACACCTTC | CASSFGRGQGYTF
TRBJ2-3 | NA | once | TRBV9 | TGTGCCAGCAGCGTAGAGAAACAGGGTTGGGAGACAGATACGCAGTATTTT | CASSVEKQGWETDTQYF
TRBJ1-3 | TRBD1 | NA | TRBV15 | TGTGCCACCAGCACGCTAGGGGGGACTGTCCCGGGACAGGGTTACTCTGGAAACACCATATATTTT | CATSTLGGTVPGQGYSGNTIYF
TRBJ1-5 | NA | NA | TRBV30 | TGTGCCTGGAGTGTAGGAGGGGCGATATATAGCAATCAGCCCCAGCATTTT | CAWSVGGAIYSNQPQHF
TRBJ2-1 | TRBD2 | once | TRBV13 | TGTGCCAGCAGCGCAACGCTAGCGGGGGCTTTCTTC | CASSATLAGAFF
TRBJ2-2 | TRBD2 | NA | TRBV7-9 | TGTGCCAGCAGCCGTGGACTAGTAGGTACCGGGGAGCTGTTTTTT | CASSRGLVGTGELFF
TRBJ2-7 | TRBD2 | NA | TRBV5-1 | TGCGCCAGCTCCTCTCGGGGGGCCTACGAGCAGTACTTC | CASSSRGAYEQYF
TRBJ2-7 | TRBD1 | once | TRBV6-2/TRBV6-3 | TGTGCCAGCAGTTACGGACAGGGGGGATCAACCTACGAGCAGTACTTC | CASSYGQGGSTYEQYF
TRBJ1-2 | TRBD1 | NA | TRBV6-5 | TGTGCCAGCACCCGGGACAGGGCCAACTATGGCTACACCTTC | CASTRDRANYGYTF
TRBJ2-1 | NA | NA | TRBV28 | TGTGCCAGCAGTTTAGGGGCGACAGGGAGGTACAATGAGCAGTTCTTC | CASSLGATGRYNEQFF
TRBJ1-2 | NA | once | TRBV1 | TGCACCAGCAGCCAATGTACAAGGAGATATGGCTACACCTTC | CTSSQCTRRYGYTF
TRBJ2-2 | NA | NA | TRBV3-1/TRBV3-2 | TGTGCCAGCAGCCAAGTGCAGGGGACGGGTTCTGGCACCGGGGAGCTGTTTTTT | CASSQVQGTGSGTGELFF
TRBJ2-2 | TRBD2 | few | TRBV5-4 | TGTGCCAGCAGCTTACTTGCGGGGGGCTCCACCGGGGAGCTGTTTTTT | CASSLLAGGSTGELFF
TRBJ2-5 | TRBD2 | NA | TRBV2 | TGTGCCAGCAGTGTAAACGGGAGGGCGTTCGGTGAGACCCAGTACTTC | CASSVNGRAFGETQYF
TRBJ1-3 | NA | NA | TRBV15 | TGTGCCACCAGCAGTATAGGCGTGGGCGCAGGAAACACCATATATTTT | CATSSIGVGAGNTIYF
TRBJ1-5 | TRBD1 | NA | TRBV6-5 | TGTGCCAGCAGTTACGCAGCAGGGGGCGGGCAGCCCCAGCATTTT | CASSYAAGGGQPQHF
TRBJ2-5 | NA | NA | TRBV14 | TGTGCCAGCAGCCAAGTTATCCGGACTACTCAAGAGACCCAGTACTTC | CASSQVIRTTQETQYF
TRBJ1-4 | NA | NA | TRBV2 | TGTGCCAGCAGTGGGACAGACGAAAAACTGTTTTTT | CASSGTDEKLFF